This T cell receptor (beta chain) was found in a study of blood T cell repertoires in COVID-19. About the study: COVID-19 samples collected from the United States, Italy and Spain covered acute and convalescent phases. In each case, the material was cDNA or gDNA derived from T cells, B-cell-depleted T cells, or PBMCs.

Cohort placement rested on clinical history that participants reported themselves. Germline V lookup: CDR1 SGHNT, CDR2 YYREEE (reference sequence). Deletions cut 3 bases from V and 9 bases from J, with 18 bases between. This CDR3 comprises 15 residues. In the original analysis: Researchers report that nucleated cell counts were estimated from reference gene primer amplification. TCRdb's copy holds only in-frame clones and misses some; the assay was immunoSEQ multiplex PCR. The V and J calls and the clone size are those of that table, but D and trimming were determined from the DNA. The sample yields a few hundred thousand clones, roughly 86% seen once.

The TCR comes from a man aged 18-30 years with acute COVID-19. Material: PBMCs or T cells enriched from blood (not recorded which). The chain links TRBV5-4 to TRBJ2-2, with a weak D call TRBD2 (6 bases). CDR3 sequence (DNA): TGTGCCAGCAGCTCTTTGACTAGTCGACCGAGGGAGCTGTTTTTT. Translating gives CASSSLTSRPRELFF. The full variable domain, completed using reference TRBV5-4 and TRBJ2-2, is ETGVTQSPTHLIKTRGQQVTLRCSSQSGHNTVSWYQQALGQGPQFIFQYYREEENGRGNFPPRFSGLQFPNYSSELNVNALELDDSALYLCASSSLTSRPRELFFGEGSRLTVL.